What follows are 13 T cell receptor beta chains derived from one specimen sequenced in a study (dated by TCRdb to the mid-2010s). The library was made by 5' RACE. The instrument given in TCRdb is Illumina MiSeq. Using fastp trimming at Q25 and MiXCR clonotype assembly, TCRdb reanalyzed the public sequencing data and kept in-frame beta chains. Every CDR3 protein is listed once, alongside the most common genes and DNA of its rows. In this sample the table shows tens of thousands of distinct CDR3 sequences, approximately 31% of which occur a single time. Together, the top ten hold just over 4% of the sample. Sequencing input: tumor-infiltrating memory CD4+ T cells sorted from the breast tumor. The cell subset or site label here, explained by the study, means: memory CD4+ T cells, CD4+CD45RO+CD25-. These receptors were taken from a female donor with breast cancer.

V is TRBV15 and J is TRBJ1-2; D may be TRBD1 (5 bases). Between the trimmed V and J ends, which lost 6 bases and 6 bases, there was a span of 26 bases. Per the germline V gene, CDR1 is LNHNV and CDR2 is YYDKDF (reference sequence). The CDR3 runs 17 residues. The CDR3 spells CATSRRGTQGIYHGYTF. CDR3 in DNA: TGTGCCACCAGTAGAAGAGGAACTCAGGGAATATACCATGGCTACACCTTC.

In its sample, this clonotype was seen many times. The chain is built from TRBV5-1 and TRBJ1-2; no definite D call. The CDR3 is made up of 15 amino acids. Germline CDR1 is SGHRS and CDR2 is YFSETQ. Trimming left V 0 bases short and J 2 bases short, with 11 bases between. The CDR3, as DNA: TGCGCCAGCAGCTTGGGGCTGGCCCTAAACTATGGCTACACCTTC. This translates into CASSLGLALNYGYTF.

The rearrangement uses TRBV30 and TRBJ1-5; D is possibly TRBD1 (6 bases). V lost 0 bases and J lost 6, with 18 bases in between. Germline V gene lookup returns CDR1 GTSNPN and CDR2 SVGIG (reference sequence). This CDR3 contains 16 residues. CDR3 in amino acids: CAWSVQGRVGGQPQHF. The CDR3 coding sequence is TGTGCCTGGAGTGTACAGGGAAGGGTAGGAGGTCAGCCCCAGCATTTT.

This chain links TRBV10-1 with TRBJ2-3; D is possibly TRBD2 (6 bases). V was shortened by 4 bases and J by 4 bases, with 18 bases between the two germline ends. CDR1 and CDR2 from the germline V gene are WNHNN and SYGVQD (reference sequence). The CDR3 sequence is 16 residues long. The DNA for the CDR3 is TGCGCCAGCAGTGGTGGGGGAGGCCTCCGGGCAGATACGCAGTATTTT. Amino acids: CASSGGGGLRADTQYF.

The chain combines TRBV7-9 with TRBJ2-7, with D maybe TRBD1 (5 bases). The germline gives CDR1 SEHNR, CDR2 FQNEAQ (reference sequence). The length of the CDR3 is 12 residues. The ends were cut back, 5 bases at V and 3 bases at J, with 8 bases in the middle. The CDR3 region has the DNA TGTGCCAGCAGCCTGACAGACTACGAGCAGTACTTC. Encoded protein: CASSLTDYEQYF.

This clonotype has at least ten counts. CDR3 loop: CASSLEVSHGSYEQYF. CDR3 sequence (DNA): TGTGCCAGCAGCTTAGAGGTTAGTCACGGTTCCTACGAGCAGTACTTC. The chain joins TRBV7-2 to TRBJ2-7; the D is unclear. The CDR3 spans 16 residues. CDR1 SGHTA and CDR2 FQGNSA come from the germline V gene. V was trimmed by 1 base and J by 1 base, leaving 14 bases between them.

Of note for this clonotype: A read error is likely, as this CDR3 ends without the conserved phenylalanine or tryptophan. The genes are TRBV9 and TRBJ2-3; 9 positions match TRBD1. V lost 3 bases and J lost 4; bases outside the gene matches: 15. The CDR3 has 18 amino acids. The germline V gene encodes CDR1 SGDLS and CDR2 YYNGEE. The chain's CDR3 is CASSADGRWTGDPDTQYL. CDR3 in DNA: TGTGCCAGCAGCGCGGACGGCAGATGGACAGGGGACCCAGATACGCAGTATTTA.

In its sample, this clonotype was seen many times. V is TRBV5-4 and J is TRBJ2-5, with 7 bases identical to TRBD2. J gave up 2 bases and V 4 bases, and 5 bases lay outside the gene matches. The CDR3 is 14 amino acids. Germline loops: CDR1 SGHNT, CDR2 YYREEE (reference sequence). CDR3 nucleotides: TGTGCCAGCAGCCTAGGACTAGGACAAGAGACCCAGTACTTC. The encoded protein is CASSLGLGQETQYF.

This clonotype was seen a handful of times. V and J are TRBV5-1 and TRBJ2-1; TRBD2 matches at 11 bases. The trim removed 1 base at V and 3 bases at J, leaving 3 bases unmatched. The germline V gene encodes CDR1 SGHRS and CDR2 YFSETQ. The CDR3 has 16 residues. Here the CDR3 reads CASSLPTSGSYNEQFF. The CDR3 DNA reads as TGCGCCAGCAGCTTGCCTACTAGCGGGAGCTACAATGAGCAGTTCTTC.

This clonotype has just a few counts. The rearrangement joins TRBV20-1 to TRBJ2-3; D is unclear. CDR3 length: 14 residues. Germline CDR1 and CDR2: DFQATT and SNEGSKA (reference sequence). V lost 4 bases to trimming and J lost 0 bases, with 11 bases between them. This CDR3 reads CSATGGPSTDTQYF. CDR3 nucleotide sequence: TGCAGTGCTACAGGCGGACCTAGCACAGATACGCAGTATTTT.

This clonotype has just a few counts. The chain uses TRBV3-1 and TRBJ2-1, with 8 bases matching TRBD1. The CDR3 spans 14 residues. Germline V CDR1 and CDR2: LGHDT, YNNKEL (reference sequence). V lost 1 base to trimming and J lost 6 bases; unmatched junction nucleotides: 2. This CDR3 reads CASSQGQGSNEQFF. Written as DNA, the CDR3 is TGTGCCAGCAGCCAAGGACAGGGGAGCAATGAGCAGTTCTTC.

This clonotype has ten or more counts. The chain carries TRBV5-1 and TRBJ2-5; possibly TRBD2 for D (6 bases). Trimming pared 3 bases from V and 5 bases from J, leaving 11 bases between. The CDR3 covers 13 residues. Germline assignment: CDR1 SGHRS and CDR2 YFSETQ. CDR3 residues: CASSSGGRETQYF. The CDR3, as DNA: TGCGCCAGCAGCTCTGGAGGGCGGGAGACCCAGTACTTC.

This chain uses TRBV18 with TRBJ1-5; 8 bases fit TRBD1. Looked up from germline, CDR1 is KGHSH and CDR2 is LQKENI. Unmatched junction bases numbered 3, after V lost 3 bases and J lost 2 bases. CDR3 size: 15 residues. For the CDR3, the DNA is TGTGCCAGCTCACCTCAGGGACAGGGCAATCAGCCCCAGCATTTT. Its translation is CASSPQGQGNQPQHF.